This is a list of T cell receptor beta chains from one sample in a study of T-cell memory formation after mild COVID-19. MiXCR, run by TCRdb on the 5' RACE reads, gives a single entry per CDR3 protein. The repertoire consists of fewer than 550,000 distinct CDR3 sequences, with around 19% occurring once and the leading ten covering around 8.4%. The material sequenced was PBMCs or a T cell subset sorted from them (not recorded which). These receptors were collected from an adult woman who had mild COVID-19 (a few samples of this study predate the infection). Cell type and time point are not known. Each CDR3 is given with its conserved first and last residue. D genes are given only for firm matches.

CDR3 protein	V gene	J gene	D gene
CASSRAVGGNEKLFF	TRBV3-1	TRBJ1-4	.
CASTQGQFYGYTF	TRBV6-5	TRBJ1-2	TRBD1
CSAETSGVTGELFF	TRBV20-1	TRBJ2-2	TRBD2
CSAQGARVSYNEQFF	TRBV20-1	TRBJ2-1	TRBD1
CSAGEGLGYTF	TRBV20-1	TRBJ1-2	.
CASATTWVYTDTQYF	TRBV4-1	TRBJ2-3	.
CASTLVGAGGVAEQFF	TRBV6-2/TRBV6-3	TRBJ2-1	TRBD2
CASSPGAGTGPYEQYF	TRBV7-8	TRBJ2-7	TRBD1
CAISRPDRWNNEQFF	TRBV10-3	TRBJ2-1	TRBD1
CASSRYQGPNQPQHF	TRBV5-1	TRBJ1-5	.
CASSEGSTYNQPQHF	TRBV6-1	TRBJ1-5	.
CATSRLADTGELFF	TRBV15	TRBJ2-2	TRBD2
CASSQDAGKETQYF	TRBV3-1	TRBJ2-5	.
CATSRRGEQFF	TRBV24-1	TRBJ2-1	.
CASSLEAEQFF	TRBV5-5	TRBJ2-1	.
CAWSALGGQFF	TRBV30	TRBJ2-1	.
CASSQGTRTGGQTEAFF	TRBV4-1	TRBJ1-1	TRBD1
CASSPGILAGQDTQYF	TRBV7-9	TRBJ2-3	TRBD2
CASSPSRGDEQFF	TRBV18	TRBJ2-1	.